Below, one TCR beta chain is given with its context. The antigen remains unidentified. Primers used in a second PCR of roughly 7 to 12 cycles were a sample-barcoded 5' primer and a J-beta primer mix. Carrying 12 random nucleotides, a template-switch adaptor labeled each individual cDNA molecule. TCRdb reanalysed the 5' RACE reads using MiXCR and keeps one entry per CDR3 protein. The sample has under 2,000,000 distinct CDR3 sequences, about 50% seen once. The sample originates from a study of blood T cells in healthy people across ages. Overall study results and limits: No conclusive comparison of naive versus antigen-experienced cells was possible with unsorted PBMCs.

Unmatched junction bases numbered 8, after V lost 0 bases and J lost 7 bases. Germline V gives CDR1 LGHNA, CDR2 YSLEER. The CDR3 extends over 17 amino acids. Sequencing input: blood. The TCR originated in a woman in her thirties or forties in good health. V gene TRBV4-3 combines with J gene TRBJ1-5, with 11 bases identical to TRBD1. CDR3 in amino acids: CASSQDLSRTGGQPQHF. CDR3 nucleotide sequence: TGCGCCAGCAGCCAAGATCTATCTAGGACAGGGGGCCAGCCCCAGCATTTT.